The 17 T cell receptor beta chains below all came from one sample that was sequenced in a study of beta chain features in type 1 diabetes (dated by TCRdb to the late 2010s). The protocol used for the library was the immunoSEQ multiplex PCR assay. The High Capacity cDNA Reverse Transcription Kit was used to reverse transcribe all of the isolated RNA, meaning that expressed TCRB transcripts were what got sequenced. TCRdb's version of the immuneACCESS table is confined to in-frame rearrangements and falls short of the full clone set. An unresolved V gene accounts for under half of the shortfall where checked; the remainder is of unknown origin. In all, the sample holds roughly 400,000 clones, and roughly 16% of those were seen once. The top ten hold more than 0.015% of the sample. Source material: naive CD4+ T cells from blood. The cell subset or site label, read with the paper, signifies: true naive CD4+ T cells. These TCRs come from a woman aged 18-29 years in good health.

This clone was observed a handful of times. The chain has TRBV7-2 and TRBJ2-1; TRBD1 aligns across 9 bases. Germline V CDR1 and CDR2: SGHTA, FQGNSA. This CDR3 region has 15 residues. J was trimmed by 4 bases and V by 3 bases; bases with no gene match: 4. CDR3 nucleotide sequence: TGTGCCAGCAGCTTCGGACAGGGGATATACAATGAGCAGTTCTTC. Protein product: CASSFGQGIYNEQFF.

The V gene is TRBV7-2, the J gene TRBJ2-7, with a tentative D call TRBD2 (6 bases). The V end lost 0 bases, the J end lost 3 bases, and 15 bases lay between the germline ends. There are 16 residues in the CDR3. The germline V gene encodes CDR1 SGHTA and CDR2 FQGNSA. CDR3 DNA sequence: TGTGCCAGCAGCTTAGCCTCTGGCGGGACCATCTACGAGCAGTACTTC. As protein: CASSLASGGTIYEQYF.

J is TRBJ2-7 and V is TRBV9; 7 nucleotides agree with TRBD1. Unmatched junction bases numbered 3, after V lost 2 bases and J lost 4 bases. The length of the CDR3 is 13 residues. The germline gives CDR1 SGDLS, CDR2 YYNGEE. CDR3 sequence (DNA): TGTGCCAGCAGCGTTCGACAGGGTTACGAGCAGTACTTC. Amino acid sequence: CASSVRQGYEQYF.

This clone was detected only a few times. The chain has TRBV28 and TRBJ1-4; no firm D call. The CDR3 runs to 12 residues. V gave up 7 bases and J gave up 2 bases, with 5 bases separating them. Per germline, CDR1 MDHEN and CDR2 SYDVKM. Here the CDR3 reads CASTVTNEKLFF. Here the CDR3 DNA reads TGTGCCAGCACAGTTACTAATGAAAAACTGTTTTTT.

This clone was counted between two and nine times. CDR3 in amino acids: CASSRTSGTYEQYF. The CDR3 DNA follows: TGTGCCAGTAGTAGGACTAGCGGTACCTACGAGCAGTACTTC. This sequence joins TRBV19 and TRBJ2-7; 10 nucleotides match TRBD2. Germline values: CDR1 LNHDA, CDR2 SQIVND (reference sequence). The CDR3 is made up of 14 amino acids. V shed 4 bases and J 2 bases; nucleotides not matched to a gene: 2.

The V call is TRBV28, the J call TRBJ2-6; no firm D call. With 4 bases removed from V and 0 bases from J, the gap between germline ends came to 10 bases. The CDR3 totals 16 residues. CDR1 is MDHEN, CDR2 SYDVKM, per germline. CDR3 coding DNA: TGTGCCAGCAGTTCCGGGTACTCCTCTGGGGCCAACGTCCTGACTTTC. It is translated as CASSSGYSSGANVLTF.

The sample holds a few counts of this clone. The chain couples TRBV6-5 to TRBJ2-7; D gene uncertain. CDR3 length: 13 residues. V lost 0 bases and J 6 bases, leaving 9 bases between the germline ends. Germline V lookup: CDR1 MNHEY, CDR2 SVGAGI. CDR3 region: CASSYSYLTEQYF. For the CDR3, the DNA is TGTGCCAGCAGTTACTCATACCTAACCGAGCAGTACTTC.

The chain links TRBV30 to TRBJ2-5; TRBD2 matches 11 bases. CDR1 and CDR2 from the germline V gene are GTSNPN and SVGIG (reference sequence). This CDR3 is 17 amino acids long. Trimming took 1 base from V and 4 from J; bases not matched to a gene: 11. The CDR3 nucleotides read TGTGCCTGGAGTGGACACCGTAGCGGGAGGGCCGTAGAGACCCAGTACTTC. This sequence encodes CAWSGHRSGRAVETQYF. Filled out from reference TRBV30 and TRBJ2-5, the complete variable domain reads SQTIHQWPATLVQPVGSPLSLECTVEGTSNPNLYWYRQAAGRGLQLLFYSVGIGQISSEVPQNLSASRPQDRQFILSSKKLLLSDSGFYLCAWSGHRSGRAVETQYFGPGTRLLVL.

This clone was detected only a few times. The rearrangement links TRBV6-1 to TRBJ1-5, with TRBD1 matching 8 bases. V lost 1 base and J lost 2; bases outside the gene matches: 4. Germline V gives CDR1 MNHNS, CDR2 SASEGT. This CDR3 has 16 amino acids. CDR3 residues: CASSEDQGAGNQPQHF. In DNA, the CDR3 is TGTGCCAGCAGTGAAGACCAGGGGGCTGGCAATCAGCCCCAGCATTTT.

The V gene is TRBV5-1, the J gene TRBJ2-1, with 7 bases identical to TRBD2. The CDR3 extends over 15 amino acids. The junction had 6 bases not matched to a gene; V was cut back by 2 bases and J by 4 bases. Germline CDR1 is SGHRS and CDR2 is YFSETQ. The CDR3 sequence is CASSLRASGYNEQFF. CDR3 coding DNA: TGCGCCAGCAGCTTAAGGGCTAGCGGATACAATGAGCAGTTCTTC.

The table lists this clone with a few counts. CDR3 amino acids: CASSASSGSWDTQYF. DNA for the CDR3: TGTGCCAGCAGTGCATCTAGCGGGAGCTGGGATACGCAGTATTTT. The rearrangement links TRBV27 to TRBJ2-3; 10 bases fit TRBD2. This CDR3 comprises 15 residues. With V trimmed by 5 bases and J by 6 bases, 8 bases remained unmatched. Germline assignment: CDR1 MNHEY and CDR2 SMNVEV (reference sequence).

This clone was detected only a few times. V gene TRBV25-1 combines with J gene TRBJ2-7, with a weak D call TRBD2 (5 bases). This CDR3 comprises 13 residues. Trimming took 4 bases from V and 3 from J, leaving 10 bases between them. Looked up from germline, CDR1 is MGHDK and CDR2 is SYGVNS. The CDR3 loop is CASSGDGNYEQYF. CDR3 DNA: TGTGCCAGCAGTGGTGACGGGAACTACGAGCAGTACTTC.

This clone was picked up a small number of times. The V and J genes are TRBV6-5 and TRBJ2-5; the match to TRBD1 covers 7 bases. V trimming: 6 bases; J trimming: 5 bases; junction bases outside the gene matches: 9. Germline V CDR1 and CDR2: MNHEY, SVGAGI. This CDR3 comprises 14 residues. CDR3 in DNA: TGTGCCAGCAGAGTTGGGACAGTGGGGGAGACCCAGTACTTC. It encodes CASRVGTVGETQYF.

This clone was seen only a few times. For the CDR3, the DNA is TGTGCCAGCAGTTTGCAGGGGGCGATCGAAGAGACCCAGTACTTC. It encodes CASSLQGAIEETQYF. V and J are TRBV6-5 and TRBJ2-5; 8 nucleotides line up with TRBD1. V lost 4 bases to trimming and J lost 3 bases; unmatched junction nucleotides: 7. Germline V gene sequence: CDR1 MNHEY, CDR2 SVGAGI. This CDR3 contains 15 residues.

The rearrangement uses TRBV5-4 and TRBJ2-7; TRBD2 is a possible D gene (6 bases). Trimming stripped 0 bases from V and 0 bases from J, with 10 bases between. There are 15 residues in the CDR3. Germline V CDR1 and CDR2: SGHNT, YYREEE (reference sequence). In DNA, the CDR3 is TGTGCCAGCAGCTTGGCCTCGGGAGCCTCCTACGAGCAGTACTTC. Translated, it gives CASSLASGASYEQYF.

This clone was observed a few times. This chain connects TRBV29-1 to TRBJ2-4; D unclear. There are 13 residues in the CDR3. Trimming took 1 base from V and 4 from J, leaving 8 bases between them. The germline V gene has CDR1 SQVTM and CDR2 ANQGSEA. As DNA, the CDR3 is TGCAGCGTTGAAGGGCGGATGAAAAACATTCAGTACTTC. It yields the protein CSVEGRMKNIQYF.

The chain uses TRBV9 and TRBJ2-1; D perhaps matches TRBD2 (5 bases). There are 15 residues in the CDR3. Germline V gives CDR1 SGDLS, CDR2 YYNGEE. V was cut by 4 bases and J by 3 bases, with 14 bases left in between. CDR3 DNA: TGTGCCAGCAGCACAACTAGTGGGATCTACAATGAGCAGTTCTTC. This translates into CASSTTSGIYNEQFF.